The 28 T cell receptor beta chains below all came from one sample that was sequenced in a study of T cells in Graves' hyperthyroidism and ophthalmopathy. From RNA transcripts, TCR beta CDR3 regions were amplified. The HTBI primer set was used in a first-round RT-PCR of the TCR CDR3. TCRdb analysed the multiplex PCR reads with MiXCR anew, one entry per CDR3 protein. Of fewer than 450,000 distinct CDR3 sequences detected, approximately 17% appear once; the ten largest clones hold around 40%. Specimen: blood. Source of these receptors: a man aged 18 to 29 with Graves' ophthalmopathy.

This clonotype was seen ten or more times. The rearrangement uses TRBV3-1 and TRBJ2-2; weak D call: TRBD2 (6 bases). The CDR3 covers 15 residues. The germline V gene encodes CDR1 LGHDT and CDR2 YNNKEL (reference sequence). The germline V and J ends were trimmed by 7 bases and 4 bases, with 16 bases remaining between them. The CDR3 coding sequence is TGTGCCAGCACCGCGCGGGGTTCGGGCACCGGGGAGCTGTTTTTT. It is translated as CASTARGSGTGELFF.

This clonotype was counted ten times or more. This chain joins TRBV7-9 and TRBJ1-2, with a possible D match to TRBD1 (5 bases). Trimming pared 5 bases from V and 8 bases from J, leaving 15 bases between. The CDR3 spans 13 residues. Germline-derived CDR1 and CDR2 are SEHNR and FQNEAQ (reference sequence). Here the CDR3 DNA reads TGTGCCAGCAGCCCGGGGCATCCCGACGGCTACACCTTC. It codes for CASSPGHPDGYTF.

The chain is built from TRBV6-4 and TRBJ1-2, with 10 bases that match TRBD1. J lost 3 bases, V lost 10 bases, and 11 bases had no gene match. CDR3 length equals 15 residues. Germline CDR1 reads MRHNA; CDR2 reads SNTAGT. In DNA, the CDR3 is TGTGCCACCCGACAGGGGGCGAGTGGGGACTATGGCTACACCTTC. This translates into CATRQGASGDYGYTF.

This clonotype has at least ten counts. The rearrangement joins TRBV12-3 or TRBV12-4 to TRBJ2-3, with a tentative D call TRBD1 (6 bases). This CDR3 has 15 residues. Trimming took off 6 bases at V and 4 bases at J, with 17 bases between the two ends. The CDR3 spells CASRPGVAGADTQYF. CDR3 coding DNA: TGTGCCAGCAGACCAGGGGTTGCAGGGGCAGATACGCAGTATTTT.

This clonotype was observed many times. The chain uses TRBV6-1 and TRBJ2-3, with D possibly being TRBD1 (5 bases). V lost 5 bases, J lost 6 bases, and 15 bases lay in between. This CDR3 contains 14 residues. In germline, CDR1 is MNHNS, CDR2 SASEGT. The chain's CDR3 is CASSSRQPGDTQYF. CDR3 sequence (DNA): TGTGCCAGCAGTTCCCGACAGCCCGGGGATACGCAGTATTTT.

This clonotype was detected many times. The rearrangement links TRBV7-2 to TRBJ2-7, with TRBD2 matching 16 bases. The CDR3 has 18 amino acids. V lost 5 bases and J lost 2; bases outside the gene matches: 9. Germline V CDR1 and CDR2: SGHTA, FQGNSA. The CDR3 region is CASSASGLAGGPPYEQYF. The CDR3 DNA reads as TGTGCCAGCAGCGCCTCGGGACTAGCGGGGGGGCCGCCCTACGAGCAGTACTTC.

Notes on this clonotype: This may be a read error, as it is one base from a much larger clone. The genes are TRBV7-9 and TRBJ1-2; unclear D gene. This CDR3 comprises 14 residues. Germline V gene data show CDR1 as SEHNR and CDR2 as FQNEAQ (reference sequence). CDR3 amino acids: CAGSLSPDIYGYTF. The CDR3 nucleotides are TGTGCCGGCAGCTTATCCCCCGACATCTATGGCTACACCTTC.

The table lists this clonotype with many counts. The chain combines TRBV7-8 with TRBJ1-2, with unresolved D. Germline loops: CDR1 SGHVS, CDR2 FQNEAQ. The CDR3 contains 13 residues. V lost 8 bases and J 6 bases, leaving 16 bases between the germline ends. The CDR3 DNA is TGTGCCAGCTCTCAGCGGCGGGGAAATGGCTACACCTTC. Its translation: CASSQRRGNGYTF.

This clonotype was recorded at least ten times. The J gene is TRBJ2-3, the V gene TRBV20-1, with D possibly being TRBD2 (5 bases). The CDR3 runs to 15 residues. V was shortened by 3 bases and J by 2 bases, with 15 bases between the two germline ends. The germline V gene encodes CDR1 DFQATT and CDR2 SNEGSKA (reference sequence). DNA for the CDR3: TGCAGTGCTAGTTCCCGCGCGGGCAACACAGATACGCAGTATTTT. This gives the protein CSASSRAGNTDTQYF.

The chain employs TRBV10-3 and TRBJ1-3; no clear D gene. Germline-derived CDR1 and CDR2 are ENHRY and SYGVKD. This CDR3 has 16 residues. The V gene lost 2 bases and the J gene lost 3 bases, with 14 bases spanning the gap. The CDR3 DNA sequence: TGTGCCATCAGTGAGCTCTGGACGGCCATTGGAAACACCATATATTTT. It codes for CAISELWTAIGNTIYF.

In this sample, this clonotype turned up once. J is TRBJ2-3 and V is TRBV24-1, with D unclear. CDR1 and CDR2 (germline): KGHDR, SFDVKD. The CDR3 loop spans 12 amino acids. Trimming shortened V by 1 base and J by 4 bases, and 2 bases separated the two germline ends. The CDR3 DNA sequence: TGTGCCACCAGTGATTTACCAGATACGCAGTATTTT. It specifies CATSDLPDTQYF.

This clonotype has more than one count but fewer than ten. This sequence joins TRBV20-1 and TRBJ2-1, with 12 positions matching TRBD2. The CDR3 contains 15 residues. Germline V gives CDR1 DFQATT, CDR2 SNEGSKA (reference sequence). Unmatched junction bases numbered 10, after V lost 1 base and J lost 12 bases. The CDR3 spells CSARAYVASGGGQFF. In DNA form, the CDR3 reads TGCAGTGCTAGAGCCTATGTCGCTAGCGGGGGGGGGCAGTTCTTC.

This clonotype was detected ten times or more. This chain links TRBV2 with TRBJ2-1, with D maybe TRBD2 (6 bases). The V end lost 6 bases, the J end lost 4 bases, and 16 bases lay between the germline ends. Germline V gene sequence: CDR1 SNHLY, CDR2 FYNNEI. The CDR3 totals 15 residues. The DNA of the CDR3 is TGTGCCAGCAGGAGGGAGGTTGGAGGGTACAATGAGCAGTTCTTC. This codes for CASRREVGGYNEQFF.

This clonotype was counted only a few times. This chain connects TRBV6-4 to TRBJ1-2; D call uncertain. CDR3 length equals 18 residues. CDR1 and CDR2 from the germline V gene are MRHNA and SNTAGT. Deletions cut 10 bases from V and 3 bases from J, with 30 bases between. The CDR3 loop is CAIPPRRAGRRADYGYTF. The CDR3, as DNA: TGTGCCATCCCACCCCGGCGGGCAGGCCGTCGGGCCGACTATGGCTACACCTTC.

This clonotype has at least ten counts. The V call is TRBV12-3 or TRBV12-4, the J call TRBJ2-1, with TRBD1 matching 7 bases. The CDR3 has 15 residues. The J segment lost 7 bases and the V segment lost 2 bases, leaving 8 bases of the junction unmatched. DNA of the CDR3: TGTGCCAGCAGTTTATCGGCAGGGGGTTGGAATGAGCAGTTCTTC. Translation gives CASSLSAGGWNEQFF.

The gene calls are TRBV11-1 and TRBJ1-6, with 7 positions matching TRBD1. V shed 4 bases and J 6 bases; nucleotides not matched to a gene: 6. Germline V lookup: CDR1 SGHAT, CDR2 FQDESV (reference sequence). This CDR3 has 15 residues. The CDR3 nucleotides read TGTGCCAGCAGCTCACGGACAGGTCCTAATTCACCCCTCCACTTT. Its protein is CASSSRTGPNSPLHF. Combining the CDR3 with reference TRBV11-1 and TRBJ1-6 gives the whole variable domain EAEVAQSPRYKITEKSQAVAFWCDPISGHATLYWYRQILGQGPELLVQFQDESVVDDSQLPKDRFSAERLKGVDSTLKIQPAELGDSAMYLCASSSRTGPNSPLHFGNGTRLTVT.

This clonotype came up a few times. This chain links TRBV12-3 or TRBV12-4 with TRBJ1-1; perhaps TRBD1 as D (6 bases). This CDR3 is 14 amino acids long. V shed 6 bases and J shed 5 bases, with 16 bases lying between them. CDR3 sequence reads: CASRGGHDKTEAFF. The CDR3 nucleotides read TGTGCCAGCAGGGGGGGACACGACAAAACTGAAGCTTTCTTT.

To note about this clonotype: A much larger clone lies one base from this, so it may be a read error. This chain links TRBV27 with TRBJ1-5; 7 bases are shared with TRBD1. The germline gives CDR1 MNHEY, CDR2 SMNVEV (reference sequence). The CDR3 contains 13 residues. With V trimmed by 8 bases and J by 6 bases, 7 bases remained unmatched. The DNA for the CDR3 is TGTGCCAGCGGCGGGACAGCACTTCAGCCCCAGCATTTT. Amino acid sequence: CASGGTALQPQHF.

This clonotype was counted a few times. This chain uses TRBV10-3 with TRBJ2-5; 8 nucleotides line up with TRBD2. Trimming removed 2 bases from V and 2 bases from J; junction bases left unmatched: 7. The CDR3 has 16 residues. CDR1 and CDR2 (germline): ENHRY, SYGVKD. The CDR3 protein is CAISERGRGGQETQYF. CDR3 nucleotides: TGTGCCATCAGTGAGCGGGGGCGCGGGGGGCAAGAGACCCAGTACTTC.

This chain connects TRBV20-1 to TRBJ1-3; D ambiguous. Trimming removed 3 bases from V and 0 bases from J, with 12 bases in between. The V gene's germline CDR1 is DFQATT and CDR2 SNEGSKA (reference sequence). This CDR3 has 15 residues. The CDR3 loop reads CSASGGSLSGNTIYF. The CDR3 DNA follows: TGCAGTGCTAGCGGTGGATCCCTCTCTGGAAACACCATATATTTT.

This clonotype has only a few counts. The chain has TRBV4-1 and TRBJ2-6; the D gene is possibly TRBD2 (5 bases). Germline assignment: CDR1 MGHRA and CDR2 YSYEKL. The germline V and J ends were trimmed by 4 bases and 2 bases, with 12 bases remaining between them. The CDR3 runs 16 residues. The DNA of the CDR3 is TGCGCCAGCAGCCCCAACGGGGTAACTGGGGCCAACGTCCTGACTTTC. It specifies CASSPNGVTGANVLTF.

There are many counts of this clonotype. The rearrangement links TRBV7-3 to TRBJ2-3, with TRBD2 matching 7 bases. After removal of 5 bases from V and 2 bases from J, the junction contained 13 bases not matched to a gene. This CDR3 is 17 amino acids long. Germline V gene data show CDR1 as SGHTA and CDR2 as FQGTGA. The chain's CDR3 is CASSRTTPAGNTDTQYF. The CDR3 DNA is TGTGCCAGCAGCCGAACGACTCCAGCGGGGAACACAGATACGCAGTATTTT.

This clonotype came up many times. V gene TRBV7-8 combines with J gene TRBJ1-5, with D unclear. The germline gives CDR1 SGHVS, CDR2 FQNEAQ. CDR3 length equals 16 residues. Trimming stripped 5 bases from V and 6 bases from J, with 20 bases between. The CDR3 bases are TGTGCCAGCAGCCCCGATAGATGGAGGTTGGGTCAGCCCCAGCATTTT. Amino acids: CASSPDRWRLGQPQHF.

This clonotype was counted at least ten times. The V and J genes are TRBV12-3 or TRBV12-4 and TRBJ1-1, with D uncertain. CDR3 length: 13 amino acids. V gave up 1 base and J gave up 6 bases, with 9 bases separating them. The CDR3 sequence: CASSLVRSSEAFF. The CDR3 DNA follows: TGTGCCAGCAGTTTAGTCAGGAGTTCTGAAGCTTTCTTT.

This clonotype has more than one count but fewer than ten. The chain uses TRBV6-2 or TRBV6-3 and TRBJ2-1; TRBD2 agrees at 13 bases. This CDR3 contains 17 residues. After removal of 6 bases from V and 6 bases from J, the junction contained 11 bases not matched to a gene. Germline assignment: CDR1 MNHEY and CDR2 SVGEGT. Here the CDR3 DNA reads TGTGCCAGCAGACAACTAGCGGGGGGGCAAGTTGGCAATGAGCAGTTCTTC. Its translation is CASRQLAGGQVGNEQFF.

The CDR3: CASSRPTSGGDQETQYF. The CDR3 bases are TGTGCCAGCAGTCGGCCGACTAGCGGGGGGGACCAAGAGACCCAGTACTTC. The rearrangement uses TRBV13 and TRBJ2-5, with 14 bases fitting TRBD2. CDR1 and CDR2 from the germline V gene are PRHDT and FYEKMQ (reference sequence). Losses at the gene ends were 6 bases for V and 0 bases for J; bases not matched to a gene: 6. This CDR3 spans 17 amino acids.

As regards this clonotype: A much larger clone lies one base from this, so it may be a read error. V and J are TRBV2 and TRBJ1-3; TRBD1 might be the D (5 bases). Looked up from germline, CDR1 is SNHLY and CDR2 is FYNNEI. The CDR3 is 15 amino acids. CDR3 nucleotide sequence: TGTACCAGCGGAGGGGCGGTAAACTCTGGAAACACCATATATTTT. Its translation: CTSGGAVNSGNTIYF.

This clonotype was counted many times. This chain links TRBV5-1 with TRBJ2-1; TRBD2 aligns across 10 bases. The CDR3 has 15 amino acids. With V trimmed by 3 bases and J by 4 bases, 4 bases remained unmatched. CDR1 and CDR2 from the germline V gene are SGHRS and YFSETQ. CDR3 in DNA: TGCGCCAGCAGCTCGGGACTAGCGTGGTACAATGAGCAGTTCTTC. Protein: CASSSGLAWYNEQFF. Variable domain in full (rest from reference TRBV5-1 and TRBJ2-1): KAGVTQTPRYLIKTRGQQVTLSCSPISGHRSVSWYQQTPGQGLQFLFEYFSETQRNKGNFPGRFSGRQFSNSRSEMNVSTLELGDSALYLCASSSGLAWYNEQFFGPGTRLTVL.